This T cell receptor (beta chain) was identified during a study of blood T cell repertoires in COVID-19. Study context: Samples taken during acute and convalescent COVID-19 were collected in the United States, Italy and Spain. Nucleic acid was either cDNA or gDNA, and it came from T cells, B-cell-depleted T cells, or PBMCs.

Authors' data handling: Reference gene primer amplification gave nucleated cell count estimates. Assay used: immunoSEQ multiplex PCR; TCRdb lists only in-frame clones, some missing. V and J calls plus clone size are reproduced from that table; the DNA served to infer D and trimming. The sample gives around 260,000 clones, 91% of which show up once; 2.6% is in the top ten. This CDR3 is 14 amino acids long. V trimming: 4 bases; J trimming: 6 bases; junction bases outside the gene matches: 5. Germline CDR1 is SGHTA and CDR2 is FQGTGA. The Seattle patients joined while their infection was active and were tracked longitudinally afterward. Only one count was recorded for this clone.

Sequencing was performed on peripheral blood. This chain uses TRBV7-3 with TRBJ2-1, with TRBD2 matching over 8 bases. The TCR originated in a person aged 18 to 29 with COVID-19, enrolled during active disease. The CDR3 reads CASSSPGGANEQFF. The CDR3 coding sequence is TGTGCCAGCAGCTCCCCGGGGGGGGCCAATGAGCAGTTCTTC.